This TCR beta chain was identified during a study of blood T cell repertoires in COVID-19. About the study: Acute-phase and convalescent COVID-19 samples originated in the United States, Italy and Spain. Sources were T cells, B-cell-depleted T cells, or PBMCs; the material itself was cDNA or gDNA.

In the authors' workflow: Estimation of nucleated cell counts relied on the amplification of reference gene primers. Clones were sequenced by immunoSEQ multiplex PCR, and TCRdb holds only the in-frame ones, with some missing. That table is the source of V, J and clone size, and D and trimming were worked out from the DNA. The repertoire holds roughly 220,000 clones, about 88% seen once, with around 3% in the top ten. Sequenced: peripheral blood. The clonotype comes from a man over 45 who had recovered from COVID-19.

CDR3 in DNA: TGTGCCACAGGAAGGCAGGGCCTGATCTCTGAAGCTTTCTTT. This translates into CATGRQGLISEAFF. This chain joins TRBV5-8 and TRBJ1-1, with a weak D call TRBD1 (5 bases). The germline V gene has CDR1 SGHTS and CDR2 YDEGEE. Trimming left V 9 bases short and J 6 bases short, with 21 bases between. The length of the CDR3 is 14 residues.